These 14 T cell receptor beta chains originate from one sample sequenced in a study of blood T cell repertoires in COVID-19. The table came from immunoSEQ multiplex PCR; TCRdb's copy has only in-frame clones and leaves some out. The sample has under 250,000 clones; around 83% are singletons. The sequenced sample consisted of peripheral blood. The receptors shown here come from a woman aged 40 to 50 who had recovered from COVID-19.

The CDR3, as DNA: TGTGCCTGGCATCCGGGACTGACGAACACTGAAGCTTTCTTT. Translation gives CAWHPGLTNTEAFF. The chain has TRBV30 and TRBJ1-1; D is possibly TRBD1 (5 bases). This CDR3 is built from 14 residues. Germline-derived CDR1 and CDR2 are GTSNPN and SVGIG (reference sequence). V was trimmed by 5 bases and J by 1 base, leaving 14 bases between them. The full variable domain, its missing parts supplied by reference TRBV30 and TRBJ1-1, is SQTIHQWPATLVQPVGSPLSLECTVEGTSNPNLYWYRQAAGRGLQLLFYSVGIGQISSEVPQNLSASRPQDRQFILSSKKLLLSDSGFYLCAWHPGLTNTEAFFGQGTRLTVV.

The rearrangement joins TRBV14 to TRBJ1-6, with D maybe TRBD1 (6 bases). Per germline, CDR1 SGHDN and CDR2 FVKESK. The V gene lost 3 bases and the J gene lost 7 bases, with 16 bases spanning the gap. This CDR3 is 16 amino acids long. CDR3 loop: CASSHWHQGLNSPLHF. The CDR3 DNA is TGTGCCAGCAGCCACTGGCATCAGGGGCTGAATTCACCCCTCCACTTT.

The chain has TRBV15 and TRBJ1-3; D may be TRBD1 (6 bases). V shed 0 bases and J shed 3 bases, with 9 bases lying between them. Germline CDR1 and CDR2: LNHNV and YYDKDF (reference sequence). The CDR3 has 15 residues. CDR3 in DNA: TGTGCCACCAGCAGAGAAGTAGGGGGTGGAAACACCATATATTTT. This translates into CATSREVGGGNTIYF.

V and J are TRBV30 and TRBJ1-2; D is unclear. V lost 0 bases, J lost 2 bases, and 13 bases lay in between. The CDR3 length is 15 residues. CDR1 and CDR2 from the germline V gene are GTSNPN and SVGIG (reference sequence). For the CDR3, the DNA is TGTGCCTGGAGTGTACGGGTGCTTTCGAACTATGGCTACACCTTC. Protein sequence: CAWSVRVLSNYGYTF.

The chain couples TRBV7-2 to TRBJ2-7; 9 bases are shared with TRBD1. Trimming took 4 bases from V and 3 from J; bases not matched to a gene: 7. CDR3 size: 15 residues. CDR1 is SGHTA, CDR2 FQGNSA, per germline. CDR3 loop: CASSWGQGLFYEQYF. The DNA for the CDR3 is TGTGCCAGCAGCTGGGGACAGGGCCTCTTCTACGAGCAGTACTTC.

Written as DNA, the CDR3 is TGTGCCAGCAGTTCCAACCGCAGGCATCTTAACTATGGCTACACCTTC. Its translation: CASSSNRRHLNYGYTF. The V and J genes are TRBV27 and TRBJ1-2; D is ambiguous. The CDR3 is 16 amino acids. Between the trimmed V and J ends, which lost 4 bases and 1 base, there was a span of 16 bases. Germline-derived CDR1 and CDR2 are MNHEY and SMNVEV (reference sequence).

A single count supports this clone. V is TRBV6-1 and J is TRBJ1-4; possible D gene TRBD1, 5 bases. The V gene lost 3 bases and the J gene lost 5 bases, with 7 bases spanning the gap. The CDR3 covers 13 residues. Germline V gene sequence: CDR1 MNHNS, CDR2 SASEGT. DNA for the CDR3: TGTGCCAGCAGTGATAGGACAAATGAAAAACTGTTTTTT. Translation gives CASSDRTNEKLFF.

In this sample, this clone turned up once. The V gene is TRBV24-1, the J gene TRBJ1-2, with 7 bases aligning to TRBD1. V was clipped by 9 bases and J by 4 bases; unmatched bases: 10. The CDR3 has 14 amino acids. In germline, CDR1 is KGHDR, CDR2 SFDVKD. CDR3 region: CATRPDRVGYGYTF. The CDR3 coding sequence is TGTGCCACCCGTCCCGACAGGGTGGGCTATGGCTACACCTTC.

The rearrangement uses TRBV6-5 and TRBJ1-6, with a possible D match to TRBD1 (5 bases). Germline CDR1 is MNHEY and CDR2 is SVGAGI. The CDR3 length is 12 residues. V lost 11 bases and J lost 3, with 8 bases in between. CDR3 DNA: TGTGCCGCGCAGGGCTATAATTCACCCCTCCACTTT. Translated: CAAQGYNSPLHF.

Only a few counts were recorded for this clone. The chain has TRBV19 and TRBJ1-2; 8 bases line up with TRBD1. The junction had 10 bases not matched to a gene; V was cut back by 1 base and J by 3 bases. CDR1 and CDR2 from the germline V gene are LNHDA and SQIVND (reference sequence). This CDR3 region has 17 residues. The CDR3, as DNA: TGTGCCAGTAGTATAGGAGGGGGACAGGAGATCTACTATGGCTACACCTTC. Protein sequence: CASSIGGGQEIYYGYTF.

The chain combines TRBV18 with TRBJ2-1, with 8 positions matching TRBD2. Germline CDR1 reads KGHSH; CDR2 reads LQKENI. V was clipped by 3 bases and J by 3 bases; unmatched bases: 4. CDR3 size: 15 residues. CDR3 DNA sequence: TGTGCCAGCTCACCCGGGGGGGAAAACTACAATGAGCAGTTCTTC. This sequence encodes CASSPGGENYNEQFF. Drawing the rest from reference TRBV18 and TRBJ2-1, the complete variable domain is NAGVMQNPRHLVRRRGQEARLRCSPMKGHSHVYWYRQLPEEGLKFMVYLQKENIIDESGMPKERFSAEFPKEGPSILRIQQVVRGDSAAYFCASSPGGENYNEQFFGPGTRLTVL.

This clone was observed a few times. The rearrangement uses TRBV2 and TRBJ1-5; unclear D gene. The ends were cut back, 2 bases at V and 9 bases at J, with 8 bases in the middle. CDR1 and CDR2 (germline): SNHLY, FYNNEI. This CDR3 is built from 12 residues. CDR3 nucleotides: TGTGCCAGCAGTGAACACGGTACGCCCCAGCATTTT. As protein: CASSEHGTPQHF.

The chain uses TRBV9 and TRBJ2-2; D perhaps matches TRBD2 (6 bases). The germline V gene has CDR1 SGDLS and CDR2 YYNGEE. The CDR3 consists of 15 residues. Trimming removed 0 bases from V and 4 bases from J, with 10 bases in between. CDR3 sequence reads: CASSVEWGGTGELFF. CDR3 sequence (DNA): TGTGCCAGCAGCGTAGAGTGGGGAGGCACCGGGGAGCTGTTTTTT.

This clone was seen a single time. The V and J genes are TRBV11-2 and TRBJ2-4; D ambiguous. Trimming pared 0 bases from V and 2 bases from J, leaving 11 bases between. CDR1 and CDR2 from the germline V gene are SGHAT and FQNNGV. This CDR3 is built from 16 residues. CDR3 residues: CASSLDIVRTKNIQYF. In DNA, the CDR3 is TGTGCCAGCAGCTTAGATATCGTCAGGACCAAAAACATTCAGTACTTC.